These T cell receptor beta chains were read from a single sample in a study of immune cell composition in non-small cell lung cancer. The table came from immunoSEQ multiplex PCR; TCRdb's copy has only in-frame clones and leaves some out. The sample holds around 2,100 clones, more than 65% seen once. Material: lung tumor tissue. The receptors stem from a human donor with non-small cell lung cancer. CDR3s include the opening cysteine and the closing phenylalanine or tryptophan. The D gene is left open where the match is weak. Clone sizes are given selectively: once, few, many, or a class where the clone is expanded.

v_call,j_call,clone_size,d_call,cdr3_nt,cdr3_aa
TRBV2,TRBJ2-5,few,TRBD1,TGTGCCAGCAGTGAGACAGGGTATGGGGAGACCCAGTACTTC,CASSETGYGETQYF
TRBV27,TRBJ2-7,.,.,TGTGCCAGCAGTTTATTTCGCGGCGAGACCTACGAGCAGTACTTC,CASSLFRGETYEQYF
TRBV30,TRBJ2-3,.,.,TGTGCCTGGAGTGAAACACAGGGAAGGGAGTATTTT,CAWSETQGREYF
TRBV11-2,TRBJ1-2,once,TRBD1,TGTGCCAGCAGCCCGACAGGGTCCTATGGCTACACCTTC,CASSPTGSYGYTF
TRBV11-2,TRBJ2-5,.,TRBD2,TGTGCCAGCAGCTTACGGCGGGGGGAAGAGACCCAGTACTTC,CASSLRRGEETQYF
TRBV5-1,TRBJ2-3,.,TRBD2,TGCGCCAGCAGCTTGGGCGGGACTAGCGGGACAGATACGCAGTATTTT,CASSLGGTSGTDTQYF
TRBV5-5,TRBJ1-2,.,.,TGTGCCAGCAGCCTCACCGGAGGGAACTATGGCTACACCTTC,CASSLTGGNYGYTF
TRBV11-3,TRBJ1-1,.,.,TGTGCCAGCAGTCTTACAGGGTTGAACACTGAAGCTTTCTTT,CASSLTGLNTEAFF
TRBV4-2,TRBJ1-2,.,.,TGTGCCAGCAGCCAAGCGGGTGGTACTAACTATGGCTACACCTTC,CASSQAGGTNYGYTF
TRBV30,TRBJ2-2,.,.,TGTGCCTGGGGGCAGACGAACACCGGGGAGCTGTTTTTT,CAWGQTNTGELFF
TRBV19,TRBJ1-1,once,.,TGTGCCAGTAGTACAGGGAAGGGTTTTAACCCTGAAGCTTTCTTT,CASSTGKGFNPEAFF
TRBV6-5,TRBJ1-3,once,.,TGTGCCAGCAGTTACGACGGGGTGAATGGAAACACCATATATTTT,CASSYDGVNGNTIYF
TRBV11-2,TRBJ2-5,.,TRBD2,TGTGCCAGCAGCTTAGCGTTAAGCGGGAGAGGGGCGGAGACCCAGTACTTC,CASSLALSGRGAETQYF
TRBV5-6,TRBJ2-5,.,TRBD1,TGTGCCAGCAGCCAACAGGGGGCTTGGGGGACCCAGTACTTC,CASSQQGAWGTQYF
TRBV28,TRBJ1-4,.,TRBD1,TGTGCCAGCAGTTTATTTCCCGGGACAGGGTACTTTGATAGTGAAAAACTGTTTTTT,CASSLFPGTGYFDSEKLFF
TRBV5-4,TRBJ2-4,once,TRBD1,TGTGCCAGCAGCCACAGGGGGGACAAAAACATTCAGTACTTC,CASSHRGDKNIQYF
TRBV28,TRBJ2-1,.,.,TGTGCCAGCAGTTTTGCCCCGGGGGTTGAGCAGTTCTTC,CASSFAPGVEQFF
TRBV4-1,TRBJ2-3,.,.,TGCGCCAGCAGCCAAGAGGCGGGGGCGGTTGATACGCAGTATTTT,CASSQEAGAVDTQYF
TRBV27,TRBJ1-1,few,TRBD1,TGTGCCAGCTCGCGGACAGGGGAAAACACTGAAGCTTTCTTT,CASSRTGENTEAFF
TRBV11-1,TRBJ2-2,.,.,TGTGCCAGCAGCTTAGAGCGGTGGGAGTCGGTCAACACCGGGGAGCTGTTTTTT,CASSLERWESVNTGELFF
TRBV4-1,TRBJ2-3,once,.,TGCGCCAGCAGCCAAGTTATCGGAGATACGCAGTATTTT,CASSQVIGDTQYF
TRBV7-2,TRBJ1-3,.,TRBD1,TGTGCCAGCAGGGGGATTAGACAGGGACCCTCTGGAAACACCATATATTTT,CASRGIRQGPSGNTIYF
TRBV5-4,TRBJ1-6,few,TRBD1,TGTGCCAGCAGCTTGGGACAGGGGGAATCACCCCTCCACTTT,CASSLGQGESPLHF
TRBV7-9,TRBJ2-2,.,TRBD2,TGTGCCAGCAGCCGGGAGGCTAACACCGGGGAGCTGTTTTTT,CASSREANTGELFF